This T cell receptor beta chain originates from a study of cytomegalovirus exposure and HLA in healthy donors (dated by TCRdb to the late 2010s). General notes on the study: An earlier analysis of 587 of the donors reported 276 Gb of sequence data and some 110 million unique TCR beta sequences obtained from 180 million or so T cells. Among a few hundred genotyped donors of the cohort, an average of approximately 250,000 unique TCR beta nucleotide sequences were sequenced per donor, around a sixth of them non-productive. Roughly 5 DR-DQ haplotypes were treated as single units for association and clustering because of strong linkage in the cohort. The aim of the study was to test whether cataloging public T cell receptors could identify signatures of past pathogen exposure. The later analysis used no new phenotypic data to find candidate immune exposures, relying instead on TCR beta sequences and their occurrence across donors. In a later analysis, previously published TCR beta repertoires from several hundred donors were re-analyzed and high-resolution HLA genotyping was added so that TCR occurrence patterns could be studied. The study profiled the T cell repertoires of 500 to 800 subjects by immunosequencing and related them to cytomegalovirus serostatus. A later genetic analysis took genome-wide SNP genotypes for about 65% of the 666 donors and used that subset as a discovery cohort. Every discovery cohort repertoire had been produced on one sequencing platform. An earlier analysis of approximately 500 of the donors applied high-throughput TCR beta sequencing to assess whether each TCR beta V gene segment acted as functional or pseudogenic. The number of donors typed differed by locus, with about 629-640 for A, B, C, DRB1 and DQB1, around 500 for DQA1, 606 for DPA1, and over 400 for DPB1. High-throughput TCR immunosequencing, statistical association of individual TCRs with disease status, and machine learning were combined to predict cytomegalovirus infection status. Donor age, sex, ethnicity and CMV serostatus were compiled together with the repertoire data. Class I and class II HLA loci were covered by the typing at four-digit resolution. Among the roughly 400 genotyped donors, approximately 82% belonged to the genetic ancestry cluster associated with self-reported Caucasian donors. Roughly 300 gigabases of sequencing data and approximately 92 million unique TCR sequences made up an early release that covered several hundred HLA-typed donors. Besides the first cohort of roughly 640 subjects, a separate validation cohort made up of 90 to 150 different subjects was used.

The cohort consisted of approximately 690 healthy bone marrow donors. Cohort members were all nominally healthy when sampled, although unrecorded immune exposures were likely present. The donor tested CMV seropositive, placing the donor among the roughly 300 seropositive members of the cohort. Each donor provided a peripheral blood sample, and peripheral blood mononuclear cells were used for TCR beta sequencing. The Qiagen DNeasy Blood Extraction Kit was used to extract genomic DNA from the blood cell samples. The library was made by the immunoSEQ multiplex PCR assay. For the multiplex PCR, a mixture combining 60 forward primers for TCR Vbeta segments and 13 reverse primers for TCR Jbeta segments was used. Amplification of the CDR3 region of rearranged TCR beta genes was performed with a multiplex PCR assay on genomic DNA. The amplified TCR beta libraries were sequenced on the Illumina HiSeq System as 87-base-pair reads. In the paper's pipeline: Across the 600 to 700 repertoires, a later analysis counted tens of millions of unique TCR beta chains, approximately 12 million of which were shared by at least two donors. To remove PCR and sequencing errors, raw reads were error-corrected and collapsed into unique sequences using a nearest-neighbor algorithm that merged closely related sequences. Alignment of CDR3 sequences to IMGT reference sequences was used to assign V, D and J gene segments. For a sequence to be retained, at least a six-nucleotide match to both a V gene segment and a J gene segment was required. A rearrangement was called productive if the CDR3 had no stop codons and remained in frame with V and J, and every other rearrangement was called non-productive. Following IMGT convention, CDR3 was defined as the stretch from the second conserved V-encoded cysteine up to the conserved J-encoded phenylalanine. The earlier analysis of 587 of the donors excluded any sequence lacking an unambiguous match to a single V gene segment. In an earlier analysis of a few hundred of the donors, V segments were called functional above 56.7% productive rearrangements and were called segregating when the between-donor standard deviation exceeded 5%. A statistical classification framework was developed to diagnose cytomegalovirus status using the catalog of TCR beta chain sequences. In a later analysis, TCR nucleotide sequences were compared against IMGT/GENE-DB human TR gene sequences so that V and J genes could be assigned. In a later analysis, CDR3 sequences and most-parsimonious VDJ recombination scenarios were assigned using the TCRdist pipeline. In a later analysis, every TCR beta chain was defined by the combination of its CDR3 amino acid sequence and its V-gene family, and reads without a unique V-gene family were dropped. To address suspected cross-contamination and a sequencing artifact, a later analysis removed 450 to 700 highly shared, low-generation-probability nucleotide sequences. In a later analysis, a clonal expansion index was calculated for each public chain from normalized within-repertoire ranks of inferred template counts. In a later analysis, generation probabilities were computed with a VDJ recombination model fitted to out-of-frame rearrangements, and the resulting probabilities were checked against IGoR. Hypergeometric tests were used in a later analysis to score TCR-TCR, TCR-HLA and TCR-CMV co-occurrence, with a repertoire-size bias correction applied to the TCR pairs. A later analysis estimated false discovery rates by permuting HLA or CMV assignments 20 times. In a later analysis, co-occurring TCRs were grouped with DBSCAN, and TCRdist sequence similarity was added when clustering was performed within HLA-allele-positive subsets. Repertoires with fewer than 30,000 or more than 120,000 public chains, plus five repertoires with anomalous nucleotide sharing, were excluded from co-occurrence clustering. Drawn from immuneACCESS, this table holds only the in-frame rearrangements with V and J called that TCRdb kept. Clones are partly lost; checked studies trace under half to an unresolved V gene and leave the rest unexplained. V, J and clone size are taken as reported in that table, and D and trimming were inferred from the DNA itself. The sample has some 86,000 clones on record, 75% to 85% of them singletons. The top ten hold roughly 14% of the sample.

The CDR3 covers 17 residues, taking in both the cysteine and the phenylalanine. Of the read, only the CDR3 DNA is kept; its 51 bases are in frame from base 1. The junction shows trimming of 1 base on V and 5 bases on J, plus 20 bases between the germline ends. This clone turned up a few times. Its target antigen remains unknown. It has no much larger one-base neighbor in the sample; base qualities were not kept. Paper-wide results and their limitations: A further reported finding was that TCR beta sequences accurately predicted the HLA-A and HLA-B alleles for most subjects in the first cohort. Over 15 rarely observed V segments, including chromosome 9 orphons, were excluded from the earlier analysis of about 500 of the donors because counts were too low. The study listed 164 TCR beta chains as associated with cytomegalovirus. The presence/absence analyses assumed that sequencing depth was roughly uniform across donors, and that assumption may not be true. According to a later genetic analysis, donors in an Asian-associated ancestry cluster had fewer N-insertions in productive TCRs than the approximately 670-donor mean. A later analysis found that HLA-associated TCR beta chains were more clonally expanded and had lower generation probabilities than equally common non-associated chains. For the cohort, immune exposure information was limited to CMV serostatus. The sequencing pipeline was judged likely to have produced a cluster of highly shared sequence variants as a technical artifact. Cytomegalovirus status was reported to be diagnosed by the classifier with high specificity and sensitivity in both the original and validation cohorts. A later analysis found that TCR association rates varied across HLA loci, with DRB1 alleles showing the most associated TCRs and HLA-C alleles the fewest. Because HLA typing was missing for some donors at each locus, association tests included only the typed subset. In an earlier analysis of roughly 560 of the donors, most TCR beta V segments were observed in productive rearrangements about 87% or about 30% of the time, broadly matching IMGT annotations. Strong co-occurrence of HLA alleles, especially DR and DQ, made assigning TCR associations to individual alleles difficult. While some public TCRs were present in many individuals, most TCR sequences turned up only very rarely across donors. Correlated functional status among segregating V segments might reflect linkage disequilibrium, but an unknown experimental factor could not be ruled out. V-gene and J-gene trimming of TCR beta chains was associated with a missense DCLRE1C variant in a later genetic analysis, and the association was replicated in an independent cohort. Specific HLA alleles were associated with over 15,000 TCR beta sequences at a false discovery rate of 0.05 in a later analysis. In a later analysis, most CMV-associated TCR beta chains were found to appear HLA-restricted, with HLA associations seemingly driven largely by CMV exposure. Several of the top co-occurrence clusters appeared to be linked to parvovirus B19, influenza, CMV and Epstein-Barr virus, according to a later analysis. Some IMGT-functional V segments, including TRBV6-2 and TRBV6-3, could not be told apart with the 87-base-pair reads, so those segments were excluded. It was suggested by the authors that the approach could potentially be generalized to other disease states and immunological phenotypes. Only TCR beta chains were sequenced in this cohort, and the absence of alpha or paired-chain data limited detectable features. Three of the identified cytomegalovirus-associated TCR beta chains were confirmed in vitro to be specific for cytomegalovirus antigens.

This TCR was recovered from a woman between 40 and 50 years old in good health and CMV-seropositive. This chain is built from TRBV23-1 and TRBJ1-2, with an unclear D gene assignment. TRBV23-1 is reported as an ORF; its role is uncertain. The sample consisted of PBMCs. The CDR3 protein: CASSQYGYQDPQYGYTF. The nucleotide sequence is TGCGCCAGCAGTCAATATGGATACCAGGATCCCCAATATGGCTACACCTTC.